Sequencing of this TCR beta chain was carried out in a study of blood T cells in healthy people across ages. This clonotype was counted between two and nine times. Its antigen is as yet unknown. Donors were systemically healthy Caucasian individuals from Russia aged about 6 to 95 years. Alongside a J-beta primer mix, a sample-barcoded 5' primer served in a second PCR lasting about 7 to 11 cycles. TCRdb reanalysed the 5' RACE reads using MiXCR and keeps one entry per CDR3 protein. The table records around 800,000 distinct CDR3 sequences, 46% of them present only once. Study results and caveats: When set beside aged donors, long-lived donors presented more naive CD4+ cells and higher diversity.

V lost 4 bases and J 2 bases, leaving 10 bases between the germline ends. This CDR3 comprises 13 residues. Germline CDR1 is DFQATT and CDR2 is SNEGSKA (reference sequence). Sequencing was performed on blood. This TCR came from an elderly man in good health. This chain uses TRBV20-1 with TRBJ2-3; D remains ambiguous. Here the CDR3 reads CSANLGITDTQYF. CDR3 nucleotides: TGCAGTGCTAACCTGGGGATCACAGATACGCAGTATTTT.